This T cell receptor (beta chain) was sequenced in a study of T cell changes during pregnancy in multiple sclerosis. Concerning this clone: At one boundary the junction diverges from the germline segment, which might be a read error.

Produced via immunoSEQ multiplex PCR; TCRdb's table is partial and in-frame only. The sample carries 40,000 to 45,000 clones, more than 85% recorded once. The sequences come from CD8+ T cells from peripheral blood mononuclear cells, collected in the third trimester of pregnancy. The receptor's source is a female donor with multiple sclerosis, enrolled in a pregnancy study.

The DNA for the CDR3 is TGTGCCAGCAGTTTACTTTCCTCGCGGGACTTAGACTTC. The encoded protein is CASSLLSSRDLDF. The chain employs TRBV28 and TRBJ2-7; the D gene is possibly TRBD2 (6 bases). The CDR3 has 13 residues. The germline V gene encodes CDR1 MDHEN and CDR2 SYDVKM.